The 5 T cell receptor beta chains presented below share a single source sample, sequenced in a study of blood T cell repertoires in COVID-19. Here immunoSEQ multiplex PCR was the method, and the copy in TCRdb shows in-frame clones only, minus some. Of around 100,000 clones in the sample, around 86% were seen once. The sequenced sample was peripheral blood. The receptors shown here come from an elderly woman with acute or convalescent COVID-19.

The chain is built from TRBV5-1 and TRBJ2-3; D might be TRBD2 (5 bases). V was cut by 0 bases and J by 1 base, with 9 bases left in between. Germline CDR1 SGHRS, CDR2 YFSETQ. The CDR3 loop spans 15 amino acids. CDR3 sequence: CASSLGISGTDTQYF. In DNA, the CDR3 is TGCGCCAGCAGCTTGGGTATTAGCGGCACAGATACGCAGTATTTT.

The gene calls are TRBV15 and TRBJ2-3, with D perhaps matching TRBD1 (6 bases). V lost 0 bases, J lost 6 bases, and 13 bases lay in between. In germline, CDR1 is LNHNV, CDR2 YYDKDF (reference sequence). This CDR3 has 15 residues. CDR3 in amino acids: CATSRDVQGWDTQYF. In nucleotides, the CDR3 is TGTGCCACCAGCAGAGATGTACAGGGCTGGGATACGCAGTATTTT.

The DNA of the CDR3 is TGTGCCAGCAGCCTGCCGGACAGGGGCACGTCCTACAATGAGCAGTTCTTC. This sequence encodes CASSLPDRGTSYNEQFF. V is TRBV9 and J is TRBJ2-1; 9 nucleotides agree with TRBD1. The CDR3 is 17 residues long. The V gene end was trimmed by 4 bases and the J gene end by 1 base; junction bases not matched to a gene: 9. The germline CDR1 and CDR2 sequences are SGDLS and YYNGEE.

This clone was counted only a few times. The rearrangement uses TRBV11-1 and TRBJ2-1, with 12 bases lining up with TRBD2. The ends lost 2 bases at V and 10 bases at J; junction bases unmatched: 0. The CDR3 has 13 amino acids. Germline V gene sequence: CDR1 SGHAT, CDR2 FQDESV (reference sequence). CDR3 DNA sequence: TGTGCCAGCAGCTTACTAGCGGGGGGGGAGCAGTTCTTC. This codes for CASSLLAGGEQFF.

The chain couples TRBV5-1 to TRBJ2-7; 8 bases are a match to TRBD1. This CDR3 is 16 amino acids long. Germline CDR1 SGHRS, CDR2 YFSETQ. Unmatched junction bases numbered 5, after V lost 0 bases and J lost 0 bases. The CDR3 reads CASSLGDRGYSYEQYF. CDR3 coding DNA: TGCGCCAGCAGCTTGGGAGACAGGGGTTACTCCTACGAGCAGTACTTC.